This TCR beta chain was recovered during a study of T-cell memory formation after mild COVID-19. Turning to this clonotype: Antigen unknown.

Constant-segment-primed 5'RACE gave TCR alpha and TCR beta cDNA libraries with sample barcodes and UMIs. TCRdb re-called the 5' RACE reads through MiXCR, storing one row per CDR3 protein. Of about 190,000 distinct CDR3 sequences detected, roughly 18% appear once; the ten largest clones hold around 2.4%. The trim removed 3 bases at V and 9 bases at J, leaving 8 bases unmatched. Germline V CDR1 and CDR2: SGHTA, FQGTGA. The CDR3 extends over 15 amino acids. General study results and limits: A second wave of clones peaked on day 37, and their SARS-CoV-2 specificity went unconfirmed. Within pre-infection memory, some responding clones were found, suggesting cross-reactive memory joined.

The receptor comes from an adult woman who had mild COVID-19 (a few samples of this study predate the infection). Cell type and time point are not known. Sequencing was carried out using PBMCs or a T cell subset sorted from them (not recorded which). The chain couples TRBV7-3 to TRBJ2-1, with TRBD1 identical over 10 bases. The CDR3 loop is CASSLDGQGEGEQFF. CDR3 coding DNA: TGTGCCAGCAGCTTGGACGGACAGGGGGAGGGTGAGCAGTTCTTC.